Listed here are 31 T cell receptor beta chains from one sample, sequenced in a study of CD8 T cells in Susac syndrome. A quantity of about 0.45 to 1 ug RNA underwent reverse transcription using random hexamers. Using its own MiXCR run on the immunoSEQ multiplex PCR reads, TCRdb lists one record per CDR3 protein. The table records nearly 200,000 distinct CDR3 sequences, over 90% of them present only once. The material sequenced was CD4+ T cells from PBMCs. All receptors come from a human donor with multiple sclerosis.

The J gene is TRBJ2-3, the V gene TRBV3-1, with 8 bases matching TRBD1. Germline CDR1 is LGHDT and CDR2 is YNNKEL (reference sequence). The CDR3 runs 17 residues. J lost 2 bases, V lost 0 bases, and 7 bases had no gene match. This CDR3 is CASSQEGRTGTTDTQYF. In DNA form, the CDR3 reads TGTGCCAGCAGCCAAGAAGGACGGACAGGGACCACAGATACGCAGTATTTT.

CDR3 in DNA: TGCAGCGTCGACGACCAGCGGGAGGCTCGCACAGATACGCAGTATTTT. The encoded protein is CSVDDQREARTDTQYF. V usage is TRBV29-1 and J usage is TRBJ2-3; 9 nucleotides match TRBD2. The length of the CDR3 is 16 residues. Germline V gene data show CDR1 as SQVTM and CDR2 as ANQGSEA. The J segment lost 1 base and the V segment lost 6 bases, leaving 11 bases of the junction unmatched.

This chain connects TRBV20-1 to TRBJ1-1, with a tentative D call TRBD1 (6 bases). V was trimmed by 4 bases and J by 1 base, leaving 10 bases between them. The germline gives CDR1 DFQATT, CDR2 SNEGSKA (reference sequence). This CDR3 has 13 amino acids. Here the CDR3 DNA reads TGCAGTGCTACGGGGGGCTGGAACACTGAAGCTTTCTTT. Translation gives CSATGGWNTEAFF.

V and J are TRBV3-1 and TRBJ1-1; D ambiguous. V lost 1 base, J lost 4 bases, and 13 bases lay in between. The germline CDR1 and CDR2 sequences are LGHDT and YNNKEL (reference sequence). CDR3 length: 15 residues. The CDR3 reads CASSQARMGSTEAFF. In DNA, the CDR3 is TGTGCCAGCAGCCAAGCCAGAATGGGTTCCACTGAAGCTTTCTTT.

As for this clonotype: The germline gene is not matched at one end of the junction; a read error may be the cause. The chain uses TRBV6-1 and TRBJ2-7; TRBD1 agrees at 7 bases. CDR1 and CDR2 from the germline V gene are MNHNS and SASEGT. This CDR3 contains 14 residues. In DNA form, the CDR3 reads TGTGCCAGCAGTCAGGCGACAGGGTCCTCCGAGCAGTACTTC. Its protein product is CASSQATGSSEQYF.

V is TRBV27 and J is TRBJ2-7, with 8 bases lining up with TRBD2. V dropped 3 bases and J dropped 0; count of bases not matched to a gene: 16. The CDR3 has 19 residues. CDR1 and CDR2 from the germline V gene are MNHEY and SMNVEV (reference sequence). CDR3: CASSLSGLLPGTSSYEQYF. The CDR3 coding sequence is TGTGCCAGCAGTTTGTCAGGCCTCTTACCCGGGACTAGCTCCTACGAGCAGTACTTC.

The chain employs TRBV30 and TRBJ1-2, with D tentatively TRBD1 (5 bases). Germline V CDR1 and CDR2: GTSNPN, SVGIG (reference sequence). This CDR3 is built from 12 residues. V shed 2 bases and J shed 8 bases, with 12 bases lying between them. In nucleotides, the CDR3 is TGTGCCTGGAGTTTTCAGCGGGGGGGCTACACCTTC. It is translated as CAWSFQRGGYTF. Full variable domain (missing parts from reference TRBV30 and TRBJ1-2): SQTIHQWPATLVQPVGSPLSLECTVEGTSNPNLYWYRQAAGRGLQLLFYSVGIGQISSEVPQNLSASRPQDRQFILSSKKLLLSDSGFYLCAWSFQRGGYTFGSGTRLTVV.

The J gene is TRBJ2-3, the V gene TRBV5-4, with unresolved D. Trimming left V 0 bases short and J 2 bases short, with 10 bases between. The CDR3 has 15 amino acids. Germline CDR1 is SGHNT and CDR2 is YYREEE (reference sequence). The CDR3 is CASSLESWDTDTQYF. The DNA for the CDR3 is TGTGCCAGCAGCTTGGAGAGTTGGGACACAGATACGCAGTATTTT.

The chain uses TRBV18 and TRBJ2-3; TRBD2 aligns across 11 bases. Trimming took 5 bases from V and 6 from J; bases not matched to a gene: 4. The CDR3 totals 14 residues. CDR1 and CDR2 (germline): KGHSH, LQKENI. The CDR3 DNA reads TGTGCCAGCTCAAAAGGGACTAGCGGCGATACGCAGTATTTT. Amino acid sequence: CASSKGTSGDTQYF. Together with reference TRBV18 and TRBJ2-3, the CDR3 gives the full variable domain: NAGVMQNPRHLVRRRGQEARLRCSPMKGHSHVYWYRQLPEEGLKFMVYLQKENIIDESGMPKERFSAEFPKEGPSILRIQQVVRGDSAAYFCASSKGTSGDTQYFGPGTRLTVL.

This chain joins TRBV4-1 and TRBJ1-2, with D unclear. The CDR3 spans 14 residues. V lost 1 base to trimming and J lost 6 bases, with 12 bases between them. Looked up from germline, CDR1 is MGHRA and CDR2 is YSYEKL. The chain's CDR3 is CASSQAWAAHGYTF. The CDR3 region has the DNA TGCGCCAGCAGCCAAGCTTGGGCAGCCCATGGCTACACCTTC.

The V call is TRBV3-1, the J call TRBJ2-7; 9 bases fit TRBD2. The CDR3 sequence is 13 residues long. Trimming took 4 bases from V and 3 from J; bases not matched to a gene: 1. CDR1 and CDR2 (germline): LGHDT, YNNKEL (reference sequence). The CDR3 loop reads CASSRREGYEQYF. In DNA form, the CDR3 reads TGTGCCAGCAGCCGGCGGGAGGGCTACGAGCAGTACTTC.

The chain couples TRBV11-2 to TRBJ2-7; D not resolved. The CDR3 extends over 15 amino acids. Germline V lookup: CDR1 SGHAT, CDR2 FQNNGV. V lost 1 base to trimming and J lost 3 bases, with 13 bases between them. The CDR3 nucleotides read TGTGCCAGCAGCTTAGGTACTGGCAGAGTCTACGAGCAGTACTTC. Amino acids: CASSLGTGRVYEQYF.

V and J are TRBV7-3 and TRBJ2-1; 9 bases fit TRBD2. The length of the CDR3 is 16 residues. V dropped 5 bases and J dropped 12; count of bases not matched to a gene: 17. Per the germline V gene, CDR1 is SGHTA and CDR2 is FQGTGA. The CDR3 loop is CASSAQSSGSPMAQFF. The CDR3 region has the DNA TGTGCCAGCAGCGCCCAGAGTAGCGGGAGCCCTATGGCGCAGTTCTTC. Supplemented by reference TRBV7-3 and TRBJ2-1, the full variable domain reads GAGVSQTPSNKVTEKGKYVELRCDPISGHTALYWYRQSLGQGPEFLIYFQGTGAADDSGLPNDRFFAVRPEGSVSTLKIQRTERGDSAVYLCASSAQSSGSPMAQFFGPGTRLTVL.

CDR3 sequence: CASSLPYGAYEQYF. The CDR3 region has the DNA TGTGCCAGCAGCCTTCCCTACGGAGCCTACGAGCAGTACTTC. The chain carries TRBV7-2 and TRBJ2-7, with D unresolved. Germline lookup yields CDR1 SGHTA and CDR2 FQGNSA. This CDR3 contains 14 residues. V shed 5 bases and J shed 2 bases, with 13 bases lying between them. Complete variable domain (other parts from reference TRBV7-2 and TRBJ2-7): GAGVSQSPSNKVTEKGKDVELRCDPISGHTALYWYRQSLGQGLEFLIYFQGNSAPDKSGLPSDRFSAERTGGSVSTLTIQRTQQEDSAVYLCASSLPYGAYEQYFGPGTRLTVT.

Here the CDR3 reads CASSQGRRLAGSEQYF. The CDR3 DNA reads TGTGCCAGCAGCCAAGGTCGCCGGCTAGCGGGAAGCGAGCAGTACTTC. The chain has TRBV3-1 and TRBJ2-7; 9 positions agree with TRBD2. The germline V gene has CDR1 LGHDT and CDR2 YNNKEL (reference sequence). The CDR3 extends over 16 amino acids. With 1 base clipped from V and 6 bases from J, the junction kept 10 bases outside the gene matches.

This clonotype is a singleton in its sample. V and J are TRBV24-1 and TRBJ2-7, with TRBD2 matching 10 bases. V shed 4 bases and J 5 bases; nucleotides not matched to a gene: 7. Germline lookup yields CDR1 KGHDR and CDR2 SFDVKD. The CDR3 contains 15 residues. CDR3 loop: CATSDPRTSGDEQYF. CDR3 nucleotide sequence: TGTGCCACCAGTGACCCGAGGACTAGCGGTGACGAGCAGTACTTC.

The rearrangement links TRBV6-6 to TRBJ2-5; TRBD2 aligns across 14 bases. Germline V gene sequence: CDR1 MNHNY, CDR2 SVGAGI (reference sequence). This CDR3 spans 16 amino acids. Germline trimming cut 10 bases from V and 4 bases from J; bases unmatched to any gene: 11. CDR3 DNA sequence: TGTGCCATACGCCCCGGGACTAGCGGGAGTGGAGAGACCCAGTACTTC. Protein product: CAIRPGTSGSGETQYF.

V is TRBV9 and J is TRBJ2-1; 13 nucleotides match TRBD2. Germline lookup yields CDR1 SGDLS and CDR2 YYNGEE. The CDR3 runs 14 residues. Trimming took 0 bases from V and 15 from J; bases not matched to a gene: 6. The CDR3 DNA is TGTGCCAGCAGCGTAGAAGGGACTAGCGGGAAAGTGTTCTTC. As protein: CASSVEGTSGKVFF.

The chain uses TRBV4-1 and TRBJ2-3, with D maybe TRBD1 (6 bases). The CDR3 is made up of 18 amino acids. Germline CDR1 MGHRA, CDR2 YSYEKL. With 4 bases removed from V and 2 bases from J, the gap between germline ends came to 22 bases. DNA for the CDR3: TGCGCCAGCAGCCTAACACAACGATCAGGGGAGAACACAGATACGCAGTATTTT. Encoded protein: CASSLTQRSGENTDTQYF.

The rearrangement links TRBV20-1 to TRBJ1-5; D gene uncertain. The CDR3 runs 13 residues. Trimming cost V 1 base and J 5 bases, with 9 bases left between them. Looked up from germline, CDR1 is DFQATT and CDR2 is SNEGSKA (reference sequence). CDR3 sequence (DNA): TGCAGTGCTAGAGGACAAGCGGATCAGCCCCAGCATTTT. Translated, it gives CSARGQADQPQHF.

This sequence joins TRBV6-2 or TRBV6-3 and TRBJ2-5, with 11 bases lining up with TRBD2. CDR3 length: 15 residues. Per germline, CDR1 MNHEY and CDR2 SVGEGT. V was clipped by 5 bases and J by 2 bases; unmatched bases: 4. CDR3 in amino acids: CASSRGTSGQETQYF. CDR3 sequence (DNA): TGTGCCAGCAGTCGAGGGACTAGCGGACAAGAGACCCAGTACTTC.

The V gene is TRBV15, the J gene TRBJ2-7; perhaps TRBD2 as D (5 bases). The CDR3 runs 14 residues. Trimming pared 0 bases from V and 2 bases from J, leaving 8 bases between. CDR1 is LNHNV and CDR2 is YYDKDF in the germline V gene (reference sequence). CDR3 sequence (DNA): TGTGCCACCAGCAGAGATCCGGGGACCTACGAGCAGTACTTC. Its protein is CATSRDPGTYEQYF. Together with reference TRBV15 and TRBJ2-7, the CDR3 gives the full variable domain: DAMVIQNPRYQVTQFGKPVTLSCSQTLNHNVMYWYQQKSSQAPKLLFHYYDKDFNNEADTPDNFQSRRPNTSFCFLDIRSPGLGDTAMYLCATSRDPGTYEQYFGPGTRLTVT.

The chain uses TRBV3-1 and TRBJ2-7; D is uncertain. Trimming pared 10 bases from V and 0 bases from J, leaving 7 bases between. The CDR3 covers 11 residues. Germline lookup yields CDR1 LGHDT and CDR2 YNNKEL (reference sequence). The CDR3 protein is CATQSSYEQYF. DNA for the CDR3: TGTGCCACCCAGTCCTCCTACGAGCAGTACTTC.

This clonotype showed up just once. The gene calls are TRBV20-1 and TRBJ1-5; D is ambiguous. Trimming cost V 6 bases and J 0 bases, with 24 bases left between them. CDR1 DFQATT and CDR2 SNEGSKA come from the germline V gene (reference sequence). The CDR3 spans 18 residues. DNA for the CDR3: TGCAGTGCGGGTGGGATGCCGACAACCTTCAATAGCAATCAGCCCCAGCATTTT. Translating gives CSAGGMPTTFNSNQPQHF.

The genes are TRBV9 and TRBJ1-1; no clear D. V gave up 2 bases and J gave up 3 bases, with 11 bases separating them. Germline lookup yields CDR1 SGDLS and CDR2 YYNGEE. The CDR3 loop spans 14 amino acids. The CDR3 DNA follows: TGTGCCAGCAGCGTTTCCAGGAGCGACACTGAAGCTTTCTTT. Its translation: CASSVSRSDTEAFF.

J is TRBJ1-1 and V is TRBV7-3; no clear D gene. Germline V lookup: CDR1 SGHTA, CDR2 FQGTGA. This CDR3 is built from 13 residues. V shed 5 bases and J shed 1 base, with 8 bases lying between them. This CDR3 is CASSKKQNTEAFF. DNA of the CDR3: TGTGCCAGCAGCAAGAAACAGAACACTGAAGCTTTCTTT.

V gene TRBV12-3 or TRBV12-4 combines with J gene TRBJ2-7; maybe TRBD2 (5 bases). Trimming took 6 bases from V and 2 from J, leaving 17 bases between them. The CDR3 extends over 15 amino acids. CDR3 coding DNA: TGTGCCAGCAGCTTTCGGACTGCAATAACCTACGAGCAGTACTTC. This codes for CASSFRTAITYEQYF.

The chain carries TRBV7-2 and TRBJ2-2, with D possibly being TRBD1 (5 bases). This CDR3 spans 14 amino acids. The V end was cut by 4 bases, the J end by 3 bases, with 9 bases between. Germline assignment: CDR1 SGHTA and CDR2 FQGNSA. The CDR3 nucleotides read TGTGCCAGCAGCTCACGACAGCACACCGGGGAGCTGTTTTTT. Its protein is CASSSRQHTGELFF.

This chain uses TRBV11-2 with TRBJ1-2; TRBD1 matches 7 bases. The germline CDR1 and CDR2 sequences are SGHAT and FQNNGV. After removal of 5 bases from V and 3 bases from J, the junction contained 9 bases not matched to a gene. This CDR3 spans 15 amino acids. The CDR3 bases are TGTGCCAGCAGCCGCCCCGGGACAGCCGACTATGGCTACACCTTC. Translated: CASSRPGTADYGYTF. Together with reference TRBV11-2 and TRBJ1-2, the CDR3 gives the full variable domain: EAGVAQSPRYKIIEKRQSVAFWCNPISGHATLYWYQQILGQGPKLLIQFQNNGVVDDSQLPKDRFSAERLKGVDSTLKIQPAKLEDSAVYLCASSRPGTADYGYTFGSGTRLTVV.

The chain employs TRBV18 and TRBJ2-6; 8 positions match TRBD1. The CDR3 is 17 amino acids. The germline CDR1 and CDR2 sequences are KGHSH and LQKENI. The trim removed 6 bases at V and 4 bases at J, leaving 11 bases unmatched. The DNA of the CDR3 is TGTGCCAGCTCTCTCCGGAGACAGGGGATCGGGGCCAACGTCCTGACTTTC. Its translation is CASSLRRQGIGANVLTF.

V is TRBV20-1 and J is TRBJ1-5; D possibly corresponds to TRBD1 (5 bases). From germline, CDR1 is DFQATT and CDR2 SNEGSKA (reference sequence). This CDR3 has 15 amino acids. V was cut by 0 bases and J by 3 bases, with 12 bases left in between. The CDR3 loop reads CSARDLIGANQPQHF. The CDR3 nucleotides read TGCAGTGCTAGAGATCTGATTGGGGCCAATCAGCCCCAGCATTTT.